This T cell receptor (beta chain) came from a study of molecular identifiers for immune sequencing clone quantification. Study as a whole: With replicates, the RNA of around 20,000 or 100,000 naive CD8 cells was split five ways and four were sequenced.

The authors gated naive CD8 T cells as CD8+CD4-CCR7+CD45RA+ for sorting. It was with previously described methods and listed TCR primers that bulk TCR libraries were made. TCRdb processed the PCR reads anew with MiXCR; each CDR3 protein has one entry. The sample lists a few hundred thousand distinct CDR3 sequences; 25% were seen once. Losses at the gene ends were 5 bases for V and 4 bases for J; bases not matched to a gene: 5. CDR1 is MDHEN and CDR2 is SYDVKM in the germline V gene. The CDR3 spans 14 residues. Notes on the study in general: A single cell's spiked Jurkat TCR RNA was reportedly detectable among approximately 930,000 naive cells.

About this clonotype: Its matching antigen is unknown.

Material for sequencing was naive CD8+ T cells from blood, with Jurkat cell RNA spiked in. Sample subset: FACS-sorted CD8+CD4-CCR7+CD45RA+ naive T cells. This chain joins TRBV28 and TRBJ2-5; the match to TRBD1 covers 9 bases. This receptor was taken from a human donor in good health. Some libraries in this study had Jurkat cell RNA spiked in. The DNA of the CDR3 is TGTGCCAGCAGTCCCTTGACAGGGGGAGAGACCCAGTACTTC. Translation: CASSPLTGGETQYF.